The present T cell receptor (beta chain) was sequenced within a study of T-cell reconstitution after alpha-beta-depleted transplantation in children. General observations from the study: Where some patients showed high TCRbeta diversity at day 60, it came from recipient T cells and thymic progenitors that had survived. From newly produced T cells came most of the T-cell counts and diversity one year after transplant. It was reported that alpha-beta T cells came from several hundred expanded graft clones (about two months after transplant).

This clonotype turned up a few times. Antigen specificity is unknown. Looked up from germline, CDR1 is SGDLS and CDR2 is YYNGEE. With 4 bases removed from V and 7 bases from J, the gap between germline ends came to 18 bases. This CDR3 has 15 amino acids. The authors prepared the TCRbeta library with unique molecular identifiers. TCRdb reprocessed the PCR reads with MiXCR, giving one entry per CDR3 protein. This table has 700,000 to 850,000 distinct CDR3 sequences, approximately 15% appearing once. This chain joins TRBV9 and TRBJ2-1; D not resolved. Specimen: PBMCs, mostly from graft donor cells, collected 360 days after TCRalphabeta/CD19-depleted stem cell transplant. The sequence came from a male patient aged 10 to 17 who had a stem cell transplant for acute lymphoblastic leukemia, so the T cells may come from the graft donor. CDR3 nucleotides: TGTGCCAGCAGCATAAGTCCGGGTGGCAGGAATGAGCAGTTCTTC. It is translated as CASSISPGGRNEQFF.